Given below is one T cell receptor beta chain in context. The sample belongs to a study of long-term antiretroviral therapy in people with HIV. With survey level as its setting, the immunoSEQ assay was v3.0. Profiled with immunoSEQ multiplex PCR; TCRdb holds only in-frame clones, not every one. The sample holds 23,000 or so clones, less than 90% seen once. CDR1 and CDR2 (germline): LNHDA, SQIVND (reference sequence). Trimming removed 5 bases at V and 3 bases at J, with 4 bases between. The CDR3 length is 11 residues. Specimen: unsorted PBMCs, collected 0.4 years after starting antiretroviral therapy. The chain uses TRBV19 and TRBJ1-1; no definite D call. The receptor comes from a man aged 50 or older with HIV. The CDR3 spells CASSFYTEAFF. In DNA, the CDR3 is TGTGCCAGTAGTTTCTACACTGAAGCTTTCTTT.